Here is one TCR beta chain with its context. CDR3 length: 14 amino acids. Germline assignment: CDR1 GTSNPN and CDR2 SVGIG (reference sequence). V lost 8 bases, J lost 6 bases, and 10 bases stayed unmatched. The data belong to a study of blood T cell repertoires in COVID-19. Study-level information: In each case, the material was cDNA or gDNA derived from T cells, B-cell-depleted T cells, or PBMCs.

Assay: immunoSEQ multiplex PCR; the TCRdb copy retains only in-frame clones and omits some. Among about 110,000 clones listed, 72% were seen once. The chain recombines TRBV30 with TRBJ2-2; 9 bases match TRBD1. Sequenced sample: peripheral blood. This receptor was identified in a woman aged 60-70 years with acute or convalescent COVID-19. For the CDR3, the DNA is TGTGCCGGCACCGGGACAGGGTGGTCCGGGGAGCTGTTTTTT. This translates into CAGTGTGWSGELFF.